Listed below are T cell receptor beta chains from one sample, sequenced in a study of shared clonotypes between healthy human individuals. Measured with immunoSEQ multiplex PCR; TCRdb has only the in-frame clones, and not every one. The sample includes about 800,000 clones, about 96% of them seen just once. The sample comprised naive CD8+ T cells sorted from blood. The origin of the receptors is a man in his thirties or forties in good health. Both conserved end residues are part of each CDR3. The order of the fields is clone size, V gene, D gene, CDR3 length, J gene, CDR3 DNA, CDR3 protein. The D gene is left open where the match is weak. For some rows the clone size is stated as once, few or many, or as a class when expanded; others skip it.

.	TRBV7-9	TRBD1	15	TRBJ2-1	TGTGCCAGCAGGGACGGGACAGTCTCCTACAATGAGCAGTTCTTC	CASRDGTVSYNEQFF
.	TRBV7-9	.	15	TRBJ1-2	TGTGCCAGCAGCTTAGCGGGTGAGCAGTTTTATGGCTACACCTTC	CASSLAGEQFYGYTF
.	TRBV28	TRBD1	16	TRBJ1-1	TGTGCCAGCAGGTTAGGGACAGGACGGTTGGGCACTGAAGCTTTCTTT	CASRLGTGRLGTEAFF
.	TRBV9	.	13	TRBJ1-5	TGTGCCAGCAGCGTCGGTAGCAATCAGCCCCAGCATTTT	CASSVGSNQPQHF
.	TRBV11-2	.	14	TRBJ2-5	TGTGCCAGCAACTTAGTGGCACAGCAAGAGACCCAGTACTTC	CASNLVAQQETQYF
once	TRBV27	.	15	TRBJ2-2	TGTGCCAGCAGTTTATCGGTAGGGGCCGCCGGGGAGCTGTTTTTT	CASSLSVGAAGELFF
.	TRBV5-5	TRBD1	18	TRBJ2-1	TGTGCCAGCAGCTTATATCCCTCCATACGGGACAGAGACAATGAGCAGTTCTTC	CASSLYPSIRDRDNEQFF
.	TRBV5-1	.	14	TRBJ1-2	TGCGCCAGCAGCTTGGACGGGCTTTCCGATTGGGGGGCCTTC	CASSLDGLSDWGAF
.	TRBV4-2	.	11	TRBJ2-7	TGTGCCAGCAGCCAAGCTAACGAGCAGTACTTC	CASSQANEQYF
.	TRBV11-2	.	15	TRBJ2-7	TGTGCCAGCAGCCTCGGCCCGCCACCGGACTACGAGCAGTACTTC	CASSLGPPPDYEQYF
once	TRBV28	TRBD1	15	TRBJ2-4	TGTGCCAGCAGTACCATAACCGGGACAGGGGACATTCAGTACTTC	CASSTITGTGDIQYF
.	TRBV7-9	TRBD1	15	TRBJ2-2	TGTGCCAGCAGCTTCCAGGGGGCGGCCACCGGGGAGCTGTTTTTT	CASSFQGAATGELFF
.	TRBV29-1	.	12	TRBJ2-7	TGCAGCGTTGCCAGTCTAGGATACGAGCAGTACTTC	CSVASLGYEQYF
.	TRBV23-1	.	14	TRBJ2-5	TGCGCCAGCAGTCAATCGACAATGCAAGAGACCCAGTACTTC	CASSQSTMQETQYF